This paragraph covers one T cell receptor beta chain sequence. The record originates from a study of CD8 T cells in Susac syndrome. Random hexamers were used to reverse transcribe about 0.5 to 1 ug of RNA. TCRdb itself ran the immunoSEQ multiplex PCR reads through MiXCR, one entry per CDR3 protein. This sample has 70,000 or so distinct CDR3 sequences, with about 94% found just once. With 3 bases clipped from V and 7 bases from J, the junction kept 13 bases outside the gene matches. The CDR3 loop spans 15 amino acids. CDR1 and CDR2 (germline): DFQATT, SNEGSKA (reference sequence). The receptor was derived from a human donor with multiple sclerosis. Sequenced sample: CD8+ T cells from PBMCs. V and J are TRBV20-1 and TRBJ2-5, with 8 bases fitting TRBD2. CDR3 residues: CSASALRGAEGTQYF. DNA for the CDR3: TGCAGTGCTAGCGCCTTGCGGGGGGCCGAGGGGACCCAGTACTTC.